These 25 T cell receptor beta chains were all obtained from the same sample, sequenced in a study of blood T cell repertoires in COVID-19. The repertoire was sequenced with immunoSEQ multiplex PCR; TCRdb's copy has only in-frame clones and lacks some. The table includes 150,000 to 200,000 clones, just under 95% detected once. What was sequenced was peripheral blood. The receptor set was obtained from a woman aged 50 to 60 with acute or convalescent COVID-19.

The rearrangement uses TRBV5-1 and TRBJ1-5; TRBD1 aligns across 9 bases. The length of the CDR3 is 18 residues. Germline lookup yields CDR1 SGHRS and CDR2 YFSETQ. Losses at the gene ends were 4 bases for V and 5 bases for J; bases not matched to a gene: 16. The CDR3 DNA reads as TGCGCCAGCAGCCATCTAGGGTTACAGGGGGCCCTTGATCAGCCCCAGCATTTT. Its translation is CASSHLGLQGALDQPQHF.

The rearrangement links TRBV9 to TRBJ2-1, with D possibly TRBD1 on 8 matching bases. The CDR3 extends over 16 amino acids. The V gene's germline CDR1 is SGDLS and CDR2 YYNGEE. V was cut by 4 bases and J by 6 bases, with 20 bases left in between. The CDR3, as DNA: TGTGCCAGCAGCCCCGTCACAGGGGGGGTAGGCAATGAGCAGTTCTTC. Protein product: CASSPVTGGVGNEQFF.

This chain joins TRBV6-5 and TRBJ1-1; 7 nucleotides match TRBD1. CDR1 and CDR2 (germline): MNHEY, SVGAGI. The CDR3 consists of 14 residues. V lost 6 bases to trimming and J lost 7 bases; unmatched junction nucleotides: 11. The CDR3 bases are TGTGCCAGCAGGGGCTACAGGGGTAGGGGTGAAGCTTTCTTT. Residues: CASRGYRGRGEAFF.

The rearrangement links TRBV4-1 to TRBJ1-2; the match to TRBD1 covers 8 bases. Trimming took 9 bases from V and 4 from J; bases not matched to a gene: 13. From germline, CDR1 is MGHRA and CDR2 YSYEKL. The CDR3 spans 15 residues. In nucleotides, the CDR3 is TGCGCCAGTCAGCCAGGGTCAGGGGGCTTCTATGGCTACACCTTC. Translating it yields CASQPGSGGFYGYTF.

The gene calls are TRBV9 and TRBJ2-5; perhaps TRBD2 as D (7 bases). Deletions cut 1 base from V and 4 bases from J, with 11 bases between. This CDR3 is 14 amino acids long. CDR1 SGDLS and CDR2 YYNGEE come from the germline V gene. The CDR3 region is CASSVRGAGETQYF. Written as DNA, the CDR3 is TGTGCCAGCAGCGTACGGGGGGCTGGAGAGACCCAGTACTTC.

The chain uses TRBV24-1 and TRBJ2-1, with 8 bases matching TRBD1. In germline, CDR1 is KGHDR, CDR2 SFDVKD. This CDR3 has 12 amino acids. The trim removed 9 bases at V and 9 bases at J, leaving 6 bases unmatched. CDR3 amino acids: CATGQGMGEQFF. The CDR3 DNA reads TGTGCCACCGGACAGGGTATGGGTGAGCAGTTCTTC.

The chain is built from TRBV24-1 and TRBJ2-2; TRBD2 is a possible D gene (6 bases). The CDR3 is 17 residues long. From germline, CDR1 is KGHDR and CDR2 SFDVKD. The ends were cut back, 5 bases at V and 8 bases at J, with 23 bases in the middle. The CDR3 here is CATSAPGLKSWAGELFF. CDR3 coding DNA: TGTGCCACCAGTGCGCCGGGACTGAAGTCTTGGGCTGGGGAGCTGTTTTTT.

This clone has just one count. V is TRBV7-9 and J is TRBJ1-6; D gene ambiguous. The CDR3 covers 15 residues. Germline V CDR1 and CDR2: SEHNR, FQNEAQ (reference sequence). V was shortened by 3 bases and J by 9 bases, with 15 bases between the two germline ends. DNA of the CDR3: TGTGCCAGCAGCTTCCCCGCCCAGTATGGTTCACCCCTCCACTTT. This codes for CASSFPAQYGSPLHF.

CDR3 sequence (DNA): TGTGCCATCAGTGACTCCGGAGGAGATACGCAGTATTTT. This sequence encodes CAISDSGGDTQYF. This chain joins TRBV10-3 and TRBJ2-3, with D perhaps TRBD2 (5 bases). Trimming took off 3 bases at V and 5 bases at J, with 9 bases between the two ends. The CDR3 consists of 13 residues. The germline gives CDR1 ENHRY, CDR2 SYGVKD.

The genes are TRBV15 and TRBJ2-2, with 10 nucleotides matching TRBD1. This CDR3 is 17 amino acids long. The junction had 4 bases not matched to a gene; V was cut back by 0 bases and J by 3 bases. In germline, CDR1 is LNHNV, CDR2 YYDKDF (reference sequence). The DNA of the CDR3 is TGTGCCACCAGCAGAGATGGGGGACAGGGGTACACCGGGGAGCTGTTTTTT. It specifies CATSRDGGQGYTGELFF.

This chain links TRBV11-2 with TRBJ2-6; possible D gene TRBD2, 5 bases. Germline V CDR1 and CDR2: SGHAT, FQNNGV. With 5 bases removed from V and 3 bases from J, the gap between germline ends came to 14 bases. The CDR3 extends over 16 amino acids. CDR3 nucleotide sequence: TGTGCCAGCAGCCCCCGGAGCGCGGGTGGGGCCAACGTCCTGACTTTC. It specifies CASSPRSAGGANVLTF.

The chain links TRBV6-1 to TRBJ1-3; no reliable D call. CDR1 MNHNS and CDR2 SASEGT come from the germline V gene. Trimming took 2 bases from V and 1 from J, leaving 6 bases between them. The CDR3 totals 14 residues. As DNA, the CDR3 is TGTGCCAGCAGTGAACGGGGTTCTGGAAACACCATATATTTT. This encodes CASSERGSGNTIYF.

The CDR3 bases are TGTGCCAGTAGTGTGGGACAGGGCTCTGAAGCTTTCTTT. Encoded protein: CASSVGQGSEAFF. J is TRBJ1-1 and V is TRBV19; 9 bases are shared with TRBD1. Per germline, CDR1 LNHDA and CDR2 SQIVND (reference sequence). The CDR3 sequence is 13 residues long. J lost 6 bases, V lost 5 bases, and 4 bases had no gene match. The variable domain in full, with the rest retrieved from reference TRBV19 and TRBJ1-1, is DGGITQSPKYLFRKEGQNVTLSCEQNLNHDAMYWYRQDPGQGLRLIYYSQIVNDFQKGDIAEGYSVSREKKESFPLTVTSAQKNPTAFYLCASSVGQGSEAFFGQGTRLTVV.

The V call is TRBV29-1, the J call TRBJ1-2; 8 positions match TRBD1. V shed 5 bases, J shed 8 bases, and the junction held 4 bases outside the gene matches. The CDR3 contains 11 residues. Per germline, CDR1 SQVTM and CDR2 ANQGSEA. Here the CDR3 DNA reads TGCAGCGTTAGGACAGGGAGCGGCTACACCTTC. This encodes CSVRTGSGYTF.

The CDR3 nucleotides read TGCAGCGTTGGGGGCAGCTTCGAAGCTTTCTTT. This translates into CSVGGSFEAFF. This chain joins TRBV29-1 and TRBJ1-1; D is possibly TRBD1 (5 bases). Germline CDR1 SQVTM, CDR2 ANQGSEA. The ends were cut back, 4 bases at V and 8 bases at J, with 11 bases in the middle. CDR3 size: 11 residues.

The gene calls are TRBV9 and TRBJ2-7, with 8 bases fitting TRBD1. CDR1 and CDR2 from the germline V gene are SGDLS and YYNGEE. CDR3 length equals 15 residues. J was trimmed by 7 bases and V by 4 bases; bases with no gene match: 13. The CDR3 region is CASSSRTGPLEEQYF. The CDR3 bases are TGTGCCAGCAGCTCCCGGACAGGGCCTTTGGAGGAGCAGTACTTC.

The table lists this clone with a few counts. V usage is TRBV5-1 and J usage is TRBJ2-3; D is possibly TRBD1 (6 bases). Deletions cut 0 bases from V and 3 bases from J, with 14 bases between. Germline V gene lookup returns CDR1 SGHRS and CDR2 YFSETQ. CDR3 length equals 16 residues. CDR3 sequence reads: CASSLGGGSETDTQYF. In nucleotides, the CDR3 is TGCGCCAGCAGCTTGGGAGGGGGATCGGAGACAGATACGCAGTATTTT.

The chain is built from TRBV29-1 and TRBJ1-1, with 7 nucleotides matching TRBD1. Germline V lookup: CDR1 SQVTM, CDR2 ANQGSEA. The CDR3 totals 14 residues. Trimming took 7 bases from V and 6 from J; bases not matched to a gene: 14. The CDR3 sequence is CSGLGSKGAPEAFF. The DNA of the CDR3 is TGCAGCGGGCTAGGTTCCAAGGGGGCGCCTGAAGCTTTCTTT.

The V gene is TRBV24-1, the J gene TRBJ1-2; D remains ambiguous. The CDR3 totals 13 residues. V lost 1 base to trimming and J lost 4 bases, with 6 bases between them. From germline, CDR1 is KGHDR and CDR2 SFDVKD. The CDR3 nucleotides are TGTGCCACCAGTGATTTTCGGGGCTATGGCTACACCTTC. Translated: CATSDFRGYGYTF.

The V call is TRBV5-1, the J call TRBJ2-3; TRBD2 matches at 12 bases. Germline CDR1 and CDR2: SGHRS and YFSETQ. The CDR3 spans 17 residues. J gave up 5 bases and V 3 bases, and 10 bases lay outside the gene matches. CDR3 amino acids: CASSSAASGGALDTQYF. In DNA, the CDR3 is TGCGCCAGCAGCTCCGCCGCTAGCGGGGGGGCGTTAGATACGCAGTATTTT. The entire variable domain, with the rest obtained from reference TRBV5-1 and TRBJ2-3, is as follows: KAGVTQTPRYLIKTRGQQVTLSCSPISGHRSVSWYQQTPGQGLQFLFEYFSETQRNKGNFPGRFSGRQFSNSRSEMNVSTLELGDSALYLCASSSAASGGALDTQYFGPGTRLTVL.

The count of this clone is one. The chain joins TRBV6-5 to TRBJ1-1; perhaps TRBD1 as D (5 bases). The CDR3 sequence is 14 residues long. Trimming cost V 3 bases and J 8 bases, with 16 bases left between them. The germline gives CDR1 MNHEY, CDR2 SVGAGI. This CDR3 reads CASSYQGGPTEAFF. In DNA form, the CDR3 reads TGTGCCAGCAGTTATCAGGGCGGCCCCACCGAAGCTTTCTTT.

The chain carries TRBV7-9 and TRBJ1-1, with unresolved D. The V and J ends lost 5 bases and 0 bases respectively, with 10 bases between them. CDR3 length: 14 amino acids. Germline V gene sequence: CDR1 SEHNR, CDR2 FQNEAQ (reference sequence). The CDR3 DNA reads TGTGCCAGCAGCCCCGCGGATCTGAACACTGAAGCTTTCTTT. Encoded protein: CASSPADLNTEAFF. Based on the CDR3 plus reference TRBV7-9 and TRBJ1-1, the full variable domain is DTGVSQNPRHKITKRGQNVTFRCDPISEHNRLYWYRQTLGQGPEFLTYFQNEAQLEKSRLLSDRFSAERPKGSFSTLEIQRTEQGDSAMYLCASSPADLNTEAFFGQGTRLTVV.

This chain joins TRBV6-5 and TRBJ1-1; the D gene is possibly TRBD1 (5 bases). CDR1 and CDR2 from the germline V gene are MNHEY and SVGAGI. The CDR3 has 13 residues. The V gene lost 0 bases and the J gene lost 4 bases, with 6 bases spanning the gap. This CDR3 reads CASSYSGLTEAFF. The CDR3, as DNA: TGTGCCAGCAGTTACTCGGGGCTCACTGAAGCTTTCTTT.

The chain recombines TRBV5-6 with TRBJ1-2, with D maybe TRBD1 (5 bases). The germline V gene encodes CDR1 SGHDT and CDR2 YYEEEE. V was trimmed by 2 bases and J by 11 bases, leaving 16 bases between them. This CDR3 is 13 amino acids long. CDR3: CASSFYGTDTYTF. CDR3 nucleotides: TGTGCCAGCAGCTTCTACGGGACTGATACGTACACCTTC.

The CDR3 DNA reads as TGTGCCAGAGGGGGTAGATCCAATCAGCCCCAGCATTTT. Translating it yields CARGGRSNQPQHF. The rearrangement links TRBV27 to TRBJ1-5, with a possible D match to TRBD1 (6 bases). Trimming took 9 bases from V and 3 from J, leaving 12 bases between them. Germline CDR1 is MNHEY and CDR2 is SMNVEV (reference sequence). The CDR3 length is 13 residues.